Listed here are 16 T cell receptor beta chains from one sample, sequenced in a study of blood T cell repertoires in COVID-19 (dated by TCRdb to between 2020 and 2021). The library was produced with the immunoSEQ multiplex PCR assay. TCRdb took over this immuneACCESS table, retaining in-frame rearrangements with V and J assigned. Such tables are incomplete; in checked studies, under half of the missing clones stem from an unresolved V gene, and the remainder is unexplained. This sample gives approximately 170,000 clones in total; around 85% of them show up just once. Approximately 4% of the sample goes to the ten largest clones. The sample was peripheral blood. The receptors derive from a woman in her 70s with acute or convalescent COVID-19.

The V gene is TRBV30, the J gene TRBJ2-7, with 9 positions matching TRBD1. The CDR3 extends over 16 amino acids. The germline CDR1 and CDR2 sequences are GTSNPN and SVGIG (reference sequence). Trimming cost V 8 bases and J 6 bases; bases outside gene matches: 20. CDR3 bases: TGTGCCCTATTCCGGGACAGGGTGTCCCCAATGGGCGAGCAGTACTTC. The encoded protein is CALFRDRVSPMGEQYF.

This chain links TRBV6-1 with TRBJ2-7; a possible D gene is TRBD2 (5 bases). The ends were cut back, 1 base at V and 1 base at J, with 11 bases in the middle. Germline CDR1 is MNHNS and CDR2 is SASEGT. The CDR3 loop spans 15 amino acids. This CDR3 reads CASSEDGEYSYEQYF. DNA for the CDR3: TGTGCCAGCAGTGAAGACGGGGAGTATTCCTACGAGCAGTACTTC.

The chain uses TRBV7-9 and TRBJ1-2; 9 bases line up with TRBD1. The germline CDR1 and CDR2 sequences are SEHNR and FQNEAQ (reference sequence). The CDR3 extends over 16 amino acids. J lost 4 bases, V lost 5 bases, and 11 bases had no gene match. The CDR3 reads CASSEGQGQQGYGYTF. In DNA, the CDR3 is TGTGCCAGCAGCGAGGGACAGGGTCAACAAGGCTATGGCTACACCTTC.

The chain uses TRBV27 and TRBJ2-7, with 13 bases aligning to TRBD2. With 6 bases clipped from V and 4 bases from J, the junction kept 6 bases outside the gene matches. The CDR3 is 15 amino acids. Per germline, CDR1 MNHEY and CDR2 SMNVEV (reference sequence). CDR3 sequence reads: CASRGLAGNSYEQYF. The CDR3 bases are TGTGCCAGCAGGGGACTAGCGGGGAATTCGTACGAGCAGTACTTC.

The V gene is TRBV7-9, the J gene TRBJ1-5; no reliable D call. The CDR3 extends over 13 amino acids. CDR1 and CDR2 from the germline V gene are SEHNR and FQNEAQ (reference sequence). Between the trimmed V and J ends, which lost 7 bases and 3 bases, there was a span of 10 bases. This chain's CDR3 is CASTRGDNQPQHF. DNA of the CDR3: TGTGCCAGCACCCGGGGTGACAATCAGCCCCAGCATTTT. Variable domain in full (rest from reference TRBV7-9 and TRBJ1-5): DTGVSQNPRHKITKRGQNVTFRCDPISEHNRLYWYRQTLGQGPEFLTYFQNEAQLEKSRLLSDRFSAERPKGSFSTLEIQRTEQGDSAMYLCASTRGDNQPQHFGDGTRLSIL.

The chain is built from TRBV6-5 and TRBJ2-2; D gene ambiguous. CDR3 length equals 14 residues. The V gene lost 6 bases and the J gene lost 0 bases, with 8 bases spanning the gap. The germline gives CDR1 MNHEY, CDR2 SVGAGI. The CDR3 DNA follows: TGTGCCAGCAGCTATCAAACGAACACCGGGGAGCTGTTTTTT. It is translated as CASSYQTNTGELFF.

The chain is built from TRBV4-3 and TRBJ2-1; TRBD1 matches at 7 bases. Germline lookup yields CDR1 LGHNA and CDR2 YSLEER. The ends lost 2 bases at V and 5 bases at J; junction bases unmatched: 3. The CDR3 is 14 residues long. The CDR3 coding sequence is TGCGCCAGCAGCCAATCTACAGGGGACAATGAGCAGTTCTTC. Its protein is CASSQSTGDNEQFF.

This chain connects TRBV28 to TRBJ1-1; unclear D gene. The CDR3 runs to 12 residues. Deletions cut 5 bases from V and 1 base from J, with 5 bases between. From germline, CDR1 is MDHEN and CDR2 SYDVKM. CDR3 in amino acids: CASSPSNTEAFF. The CDR3 bases are TGTGCCAGCAGTCCGTCGAACACTGAAGCTTTCTTT.

V is TRBV6-4 and J is TRBJ1-2; 8 bases match TRBD1. The length of the CDR3 is 14 residues. The germline V gene has CDR1 MRHNA and CDR2 SNTAGT. Trimming at V came to 4 bases and at J to 4 bases, leaving 5 bases not matched to a gene. This CDR3 reads CASSGTGIGYGYTF. Here the CDR3 DNA reads TGTGCCAGCAGTGGGACAGGGATAGGCTATGGCTACACCTTC.

The rearrangement joins TRBV7-3 to TRBJ2-3; the match to TRBD2 covers 10 bases. J lost 1 base, V lost 2 bases, and 0 bases had no gene match. CDR1 and CDR2 from the germline V gene are SGHTA and FQGTGA. The CDR3 spans 15 residues. The CDR3 protein is CASSLGLAGTDTQYF. The CDR3 nucleotides read TGTGCCAGCAGCTTAGGACTAGCGGGCACAGATACGCAGTATTTT.

The chain links TRBV30 to TRBJ1-3, with 7 positions matching TRBD1. The germline V gene encodes CDR1 GTSNPN and CDR2 SVGIG (reference sequence). The V segment lost 3 bases and the J segment 4 bases; nucleotides outside the gene matches: 9. The CDR3 extends over 15 amino acids. In DNA form, the CDR3 reads TGTGCCTGGAGCCTAGGACAGGTAGCAGGAAACACCATATATTTT. Residues: CAWSLGQVAGNTIYF.

This clone appeared once. J is TRBJ2-2 and V is TRBV3-1 (or the pseudogene TRBV3-2), with D possibly TRBD1 on 5 matching bases. This CDR3 is built from 13 residues. CDR1 is LGHDT and CDR2 is YNNKEL in the germline V gene (reference sequence). V was cut by 4 bases and J by 6 bases, with 9 bases left in between. CDR3 in DNA: TGTGCCAGCAGCCCCAGGGTGTCCGGGGAGCTGTTTTTT. This sequence encodes CASSPRVSGELFF.

The chain recombines TRBV6-6 with TRBJ2-7, with D maybe TRBD1 (6 bases). CDR3 length equals 13 residues. The V gene lost 8 bases and the J gene lost 3 bases, with 14 bases spanning the gap. From germline, CDR1 is MNHNY and CDR2 SVGAGI (reference sequence). This CDR3 is CASSARTDYEQYF. The CDR3 nucleotides are TGTGCCAGCTCCGCCCGGACAGACTACGAGCAGTACTTC.

In this sample, this clone turned up once. This rearrangement joins TRBV9 to TRBJ2-3, with 11 bases that match TRBD2. The trim removed 4 bases at V and 5 bases at J, leaving 6 bases unmatched. Germline V gene sequence: CDR1 SGDLS, CDR2 YYNGEE. There are 15 residues in the CDR3. CDR3 protein: CASSPTSGALDTQYF. The CDR3 DNA reads as TGTGCCAGCAGCCCGACTAGCGGGGCACTAGATACGCAGTATTTT.

V and J are TRBV10-3 and TRBJ2-7; a weak D match, TRBD2 (6 bases). CDR3 length: 14 residues. From germline, CDR1 is ENHRY and CDR2 SYGVKD. The V end lost 9 bases, the J end lost 2 bases, and 17 bases lay between the germline ends. CDR3 loop: CAIRRDPRTYEQYF. Here the CDR3 DNA reads TGTGCCATTAGGAGGGACCCGCGTACCTACGAGCAGTACTTC.

This chain joins TRBV15 and TRBJ1-3; D is ambiguous. V was cut by 4 bases and J by 0 bases, with 7 bases left in between. The CDR3 runs to 14 residues. Germline lookup yields CDR1 LNHNV and CDR2 YYDKDF (reference sequence). CDR3 nucleotide sequence: TGTGCCACCAGCACCATTTTCTCTGGAAACACCATATATTTT. Its translation: CATSTIFSGNTIYF.